The 30 T cell receptor beta chains given below trace back to one sample, sequenced in a study of technical replicates of blood from several donors. Only in-frame clones appear in the TCRdb table, and some are missing; sequencing was by immunoSEQ multiplex PCR. The sample comprises tens of thousands of clones, about 96% of which are singletons, and roughly 0.2% rests with the top ten. Source material: T cells isolated from PBMCs. The receptors come from a human donor in good health.

V gene TRBV27 combines with J gene TRBJ2-3; a possible D gene is TRBD2 (5 bases). V shed 5 bases and J shed 6 bases, with 24 bases lying between them. CDR3 length: 17 amino acids. Germline V gene lookup returns CDR1 MNHEY and CDR2 SMNVEV (reference sequence). The CDR3 DNA follows: TGTGCCAGCAGTATTTTGCCGACCGGGCGGGTGGGGGATACGCAGTATTTT. Its protein is CASSILPTGRVGDTQYF.

V gene TRBV9 combines with J gene TRBJ2-7; 14 bases map to TRBD2. Germline trimming cut 3 bases from V and 4 bases from J; bases unmatched to any gene: 3. The germline CDR1 and CDR2 sequences are SGDLS and YYNGEE. CDR3 size: 15 residues. CDR3 in amino acids: CASSAGTSGSYEQYF. DNA for the CDR3: TGTGCCAGCAGCGCTGGGACTAGCGGGAGTTACGAGCAGTACTTC.

This clone was recorded only once. The chain couples TRBV11-3 to TRBJ2-1; perhaps TRBD2 as D (6 bases). V shed 2 bases and J shed 9 bases, with 14 bases lying between them. This CDR3 spans 14 amino acids. The germline V gene has CDR1 SGHNT and CDR2 YENEEA. CDR3 region: CASSLHGEEGEQFF. The CDR3 coding sequence is TGTGCCAGCAGCTTACATGGGGAGGAGGGTGAGCAGTTCTTC.

V and J are TRBV5-1 and TRBJ2-2; 8 nucleotides line up with TRBD1. V lost 3 bases to trimming and J lost 7 bases; unmatched junction nucleotides: 8. CDR1 is SGHRS and CDR2 is YFSETQ in the germline V gene. The CDR3 is made up of 15 amino acids. This chain's CDR3 is CASSWGQAGHGELFF. The CDR3 region has the DNA TGCGCCAGCAGCTGGGGACAGGCAGGTCACGGGGAGCTGTTTTTT.

This chain uses TRBV7-9 with TRBJ2-7; tentative D call: TRBD2 (6 bases). The CDR3 consists of 13 residues. The V end was cut by 2 bases, the J end by 5 bases, with 10 bases between. Germline-derived CDR1 and CDR2 are SEHNR and FQNEAQ (reference sequence). The CDR3 here is CASSLWGGNEQYF. In DNA form, the CDR3 reads TGTGCCAGCAGCTTATGGGGAGGAAACGAGCAGTACTTC. Full variable domain (remainder filled in from reference TRBV7-9 and TRBJ2-7): DTGVSQNPRHKITKRGQNVTFRCDPISEHNRLYWYRQTLGQGPEFLTYFQNEAQLEKSRLLSDRFSAERPKGSFSTLEIQRTEQGDSAMYLCASSLWGGNEQYFGPGTRLTVT.

The chain uses TRBV5-4 and TRBJ2-3; 7 bases align to TRBD1. This CDR3 comprises 13 residues. The junction had 3 bases not matched to a gene; V was cut back by 4 bases and J by 4 bases. Germline V gene lookup returns CDR1 SGHNT and CDR2 YYREEE (reference sequence). CDR3 region: CASSLQGADTQYF. CDR3 sequence (DNA): TGTGCCAGCAGCCTCCAGGGGGCAGATACGCAGTATTTT.

V usage is TRBV5-1 and J usage is TRBJ2-7; 10 bases match TRBD2. This CDR3 has 14 residues. Germline CDR1 SGHRS, CDR2 YFSETQ. The J segment lost 3 bases and the V segment lost 2 bases, leaving 2 bases of the junction unmatched. The CDR3 loop is CASSFSGGIYEQYF. Here the CDR3 DNA reads TGCGCCAGCAGCTTTAGCGGGGGGATCTACGAGCAGTACTTC.

The genes are TRBV19 and TRBJ1-6, with 9 bases fitting TRBD1. Unmatched junction bases numbered 5, after V lost 1 base and J lost 7 bases. Germline V gene data show CDR1 as LNHDA and CDR2 as SQIVND (reference sequence). The CDR3 extends over 16 amino acids. This CDR3 reads CASSIGDRAGNSPLHF. CDR3 DNA sequence: TGTGCCAGTAGTATAGGGGACAGGGCCGGGAATTCACCCCTCCACTTT.

The chain links TRBV15 to TRBJ1-4; 10 nucleotides match TRBD1. V trimming: 8 bases; J trimming: 7 bases; junction bases outside the gene matches: 7. Germline CDR1 and CDR2: LNHNV and YYDKDF (reference sequence). The CDR3 loop spans 14 amino acids. CDR3 sequence (DNA): TGTGCCACCTGTGCGGGACAGGGGACTGAAAAACTGTTTTTT. The encoded protein is CATCAGQGTEKLFF.

The V call is TRBV25-1, the J call TRBJ1-6; maybe TRBD1 (5 bases). Trimming left V 5 bases short and J 7 bases short, with 12 bases between. CDR1 is MGHDK and CDR2 is SYGVNS in the germline V gene. The CDR3 consists of 14 residues. The chain's CDR3 is CASSWDFENSPLHF. CDR3 bases: TGTGCCAGCAGTTGGGACTTCGAAAATTCACCCCTCCACTTT.

V usage is TRBV18 and J usage is TRBJ1-2; D might be TRBD1 (6 bases). The V end was cut by 3 bases, the J end by 6 bases, with 14 bases between. CDR1 and CDR2 (germline): KGHSH, LQKENI. The CDR3 length is 14 residues. This CDR3 reads CASSPGGARDGYTF. CDR3 nucleotides: TGTGCCAGCTCACCTGGGGGGGCGCGAGATGGCTACACCTTC.

This chain uses TRBV9 with TRBJ2-7, with 8 positions matching TRBD1. With V trimmed by 0 bases and J by 5 bases, 7 bases remained unmatched. The CDR3 covers 15 residues. Germline loops: CDR1 SGDLS, CDR2 YYNGEE. The CDR3 DNA reads TGTGCCAGCAGCGTAGTTGGACAGGGTAGAGACGAGCAGTACTTC. Encoded protein: CASSVVGQGRDEQYF.

The chain is built from TRBV5-4 and TRBJ2-5; 7 bases match TRBD1. The CDR3 spans 14 residues. Germline assignment: CDR1 SGHNT and CDR2 YYREEE (reference sequence). The V and J ends lost 2 bases and 4 bases, in that order; junction bases with no gene match: 5. This CDR3 is CASSFPTGIETQYF. CDR3 nucleotide sequence: TGTGCCAGCAGCTTTCCGACAGGGATAGAGACCCAGTACTTC.

V gene TRBV6-5 combines with J gene TRBJ2-7; D gene unclear. Between the trimmed V and J ends, which lost 5 bases and 3 bases, there was a span of 11 bases. This CDR3 is 13 amino acids long. Per germline, CDR1 MNHEY and CDR2 SVGAGI. In DNA form, the CDR3 reads TGTGCCAGCAGTCTTTCCTCACACTACGAGCAGTACTTC. This codes for CASSLSSHYEQYF.

V usage is TRBV30 and J usage is TRBJ1-4; D call uncertain. This CDR3 has 14 amino acids. Germline lookup yields CDR1 GTSNPN and CDR2 SVGIG (reference sequence). V shed 0 bases and J shed 5 bases, with 10 bases lying between them. The CDR3 loop is CAWSVGSRNEKLFF. Here the CDR3 DNA reads TGTGCCTGGAGTGTAGGGAGCAGAAATGAAAAACTGTTTTTT.

The chain recombines TRBV7-8 with TRBJ1-2; D unclear. There are 12 residues in the CDR3. V dropped 4 bases and J dropped 3 bases, with 6 bases sitting between them. Looked up from germline, CDR1 is SGHVS and CDR2 is FQNEAQ. The CDR3 here is CASSSQDYGYTF. In nucleotides, the CDR3 is TGTGCCAGCAGCTCTCAGGACTATGGCTACACCTTC.

This clone was seen a single time. CDR3 residues: CASSRQGAWYGYTF. DNA of the CDR3: TGTGCCAGCAGTCGACAGGGGGCCTGGTATGGCTACACCTTC. The genes are TRBV27 and TRBJ1-2, with 10 bases matching TRBD1. The V gene end was trimmed by 5 bases and the J gene end by 5 bases; junction bases not matched to a gene: 5. Germline-derived CDR1 and CDR2 are MNHEY and SMNVEV (reference sequence). The CDR3 sequence is 14 residues long.

The gene calls are TRBV2 and TRBJ1-1; D gene unclear. This CDR3 region has 14 residues. Trimming cost V 8 bases and J 0 bases, with 13 bases left between them. Germline loops: CDR1 SNHLY, CDR2 FYNNEI. CDR3 amino acids: CASAFSTMNTEAFF. The CDR3 DNA reads as TGTGCCAGCGCATTCAGTACAATGAACACTGAAGCTTTCTTT.

The chain joins TRBV19 to TRBJ1-5; no definite D call. The V end was cut by 6 bases, the J end by 1 base, with 10 bases between. This CDR3 has 14 residues. CDR1 is LNHDA and CDR2 is SQIVND in the germline V gene (reference sequence). CDR3 in DNA: TGTGCCAGTAGGCGAGGGCCCAGCAATCAGCCCCAGCATTTT. Protein: CASRRGPSNQPQHF.

The rearrangement joins TRBV19 to TRBJ2-5; 16 bases align to TRBD2. The J segment lost 5 bases and the V segment lost 10 bases, leaving 7 bases of the junction unmatched. The CDR3 extends over 15 amino acids. Germline V CDR1 and CDR2: LNHDA, SQIVND (reference sequence). CDR3 protein: CATGGTSGRGETQYF. In nucleotides, the CDR3 is TGTGCCACCGGGGGGACTAGCGGGAGGGGGGAGACCCAGTACTTC.

The chain carries TRBV5-1 and TRBJ1-2, with D unclear. Per the germline V gene, CDR1 is SGHRS and CDR2 is YFSETQ. This CDR3 is built from 14 residues. With 0 bases removed from V and 7 bases from J, the gap between germline ends came to 13 bases. CDR3 sequence (DNA): TGCGCCAGCAGCTTGGCCGGAGGGAGTAGTGGCTACACCTTC. Protein: CASSLAGGSSGYTF.

The V and J genes are TRBV30 and TRBJ1-5; no clear D. Trimming pared 1 base from V and 6 bases from J, leaving 10 bases between. Germline CDR1 GTSNPN, CDR2 SVGIG (reference sequence). There are 13 residues in the CDR3. The CDR3 bases are TGTGCCTGGAGTGCCTCGAGCGGTCAGCCCCAGCATTTT. Translating it yields CAWSASSGQPQHF.

This chain connects TRBV19 to TRBJ1-2; D remains ambiguous. V was pared by 11 bases and J by 2 bases, with 12 bases between. CDR1 and CDR2 from the germline V gene are LNHDA and SQIVND (reference sequence). This CDR3 is built from 12 residues. CDR3 nucleotide sequence: TGTGCCGGCTCATACCGAAACTATGGCTACACCTTC. Translation gives CAGSYRNYGYTF.

In this sample, this clone turned up once. The CDR3 region is CASSFQVGAQGYTF. CDR3 DNA sequence: TGTGCCAGCAGCTTCCAAGTGGGGGCACAGGGCTACACCTTC. The chain combines TRBV11-2 with TRBJ1-2; D possibly corresponds to TRBD1 (6 bases). Trimming shortened V by 3 bases and J by 8 bases, and 16 bases separated the two germline ends. Germline V CDR1 and CDR2: SGHAT, FQNNGV. The CDR3 is made up of 14 amino acids. Full variable domain (remainder filled in from reference TRBV11-2 and TRBJ1-2): EAGVAQSPRYKIIEKRQSVAFWCNPISGHATLYWYQQILGQGPKLLIQFQNNGVVDDSQLPKDRFSAERLKGVDSTLKIQPAKLEDSAVYLCASSFQVGAQGYTFGSGTRLTVV.

This chain uses TRBV6-1 with TRBJ2-3; perhaps TRBD2 as D (5 bases). V lost 2 bases and J 1 base, leaving 10 bases between the germline ends. The CDR3 consists of 15 residues. Germline values: CDR1 MNHNS, CDR2 SASEGT. The CDR3 reads CASSESRRRTDTQYF. CDR3 DNA: TGTGCCAGCAGTGAATCGAGGAGGCGCACAGATACGCAGTATTTT.

The V gene is TRBV28, the J gene TRBJ1-4; the match to TRBD1 covers 7 bases. CDR1 is MDHEN and CDR2 is SYDVKM in the germline V gene. This CDR3 comprises 14 residues. V lost 6 bases and J lost 8; bases outside the gene matches: 9. CDR3 nucleotide sequence: TGTGCCAGCAGACGGACAGGCTTGTACGAAAAACTGTTTTTT. Translation gives CASRRTGLYEKLFF.

The V gene is TRBV27, the J gene TRBJ2-3, with 14 bases fitting TRBD2. The V gene's germline CDR1 is MNHEY and CDR2 SMNVEV (reference sequence). The trim removed 4 bases at V and 6 bases at J, leaving 9 bases unmatched. The CDR3 consists of 17 residues. CDR3 region: CASSSPGLAGERDTQYF. CDR3 in DNA: TGTGCCAGCAGTTCGCCGGGACTAGCGGGAGAGAGGGATACGCAGTATTTT.

This clone was seen a single time. The rearrangement uses TRBV7-3 and TRBJ2-7; 8 bases agree with TRBD2. J lost 4 bases, V lost 2 bases, and 13 bases had no gene match. The CDR3 is made up of 17 amino acids. Germline lookup yields CDR1 SGHTA and CDR2 FQGTGA. CDR3 residues: CASSLGAVQRGKYEQYF. The DNA for the CDR3 is TGTGCCAGCAGCTTAGGGGCCGTACAGCGGGGGAAGTACGAGCAGTACTTC.

This clone was recorded only once. The chain uses TRBV6-1 and TRBJ1-1, with no clear D. Trimming cost V 2 bases and J 10 bases, with 5 bases left between them. CDR1 and CDR2 (germline): MNHNS, SASEGT. The CDR3 covers 10 residues. Here the CDR3 reads CASSESIAFF. The CDR3 nucleotides are TGTGCCAGCAGTGAATCTATAGCTTTCTTT.

The chain uses TRBV4-1 and TRBJ2-1, with 7 positions matching TRBD1. V was pared by 5 bases and J by 1 base, with 5 bases of the junction left unmatched. The CDR3 has 15 amino acids. CDR1 is MGHRA, CDR2 YSYEKL, per germline. In nucleotides, the CDR3 is TGCGCCAGCAGCTCGACAGGGCAGTCCTACAATGAGCAGTTCTTC. Its protein product is CASSSTGQSYNEQFF.